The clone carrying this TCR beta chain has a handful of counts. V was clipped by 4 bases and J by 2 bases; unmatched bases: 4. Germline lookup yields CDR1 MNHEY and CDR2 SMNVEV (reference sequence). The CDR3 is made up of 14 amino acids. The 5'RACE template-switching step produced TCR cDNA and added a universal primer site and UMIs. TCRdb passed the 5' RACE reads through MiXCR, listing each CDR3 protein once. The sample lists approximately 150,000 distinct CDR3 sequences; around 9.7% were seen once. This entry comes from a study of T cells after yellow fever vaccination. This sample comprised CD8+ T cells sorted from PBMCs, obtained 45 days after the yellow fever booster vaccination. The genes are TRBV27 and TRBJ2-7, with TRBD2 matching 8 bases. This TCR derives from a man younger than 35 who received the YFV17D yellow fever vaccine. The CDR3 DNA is TGTGCCAGCAGTTCGGGGGGGCCAGCCTACGAGCAGTACTTC. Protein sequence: CASSSGGPAYEQYF.